The source of this T cell receptor beta chain is a study of T cells in localized non-small cell lung cancer. Generated by immunoSEQ multiplex PCR, the TCRdb table keeps only in-frame clones and is missing some. Of some 2,900 clones in the sample, 33% are singletons; the top ten hold approximately 12%. V gave up 1 base and J gave up 4 bases, with 5 bases separating them. CDR1 and CDR2 (germline): MDHEN, SYDVKM. The CDR3 contains 13 residues. The TCR was taken from a man aged 40-75 years with stage I lung adenocarcinoma. This material consisted of normal lung tissue next to the tumor, taken before any cancer treatment. The rearrangement joins TRBV28 to TRBJ2-1; no reliable D call. The CDR3 DNA sequence: TGTGCCAGCAGTTTATATTGGTACAATGAGCAGTTCTTC. Its translation is CASSLYWYNEQFF.